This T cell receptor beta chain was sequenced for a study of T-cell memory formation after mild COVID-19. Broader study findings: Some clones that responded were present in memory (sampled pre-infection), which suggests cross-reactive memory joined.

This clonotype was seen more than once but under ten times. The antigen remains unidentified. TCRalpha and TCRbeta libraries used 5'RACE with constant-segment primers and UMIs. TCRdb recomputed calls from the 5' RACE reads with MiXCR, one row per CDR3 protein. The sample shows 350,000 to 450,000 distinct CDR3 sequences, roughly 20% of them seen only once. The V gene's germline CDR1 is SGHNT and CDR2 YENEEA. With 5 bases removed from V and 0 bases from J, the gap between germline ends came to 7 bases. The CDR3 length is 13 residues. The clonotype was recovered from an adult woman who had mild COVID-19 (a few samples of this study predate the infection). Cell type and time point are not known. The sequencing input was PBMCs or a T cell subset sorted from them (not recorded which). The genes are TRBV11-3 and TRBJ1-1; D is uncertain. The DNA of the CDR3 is TGTGCCAGCAGCCGGAAACTGAACACTGAAGCTTTCTTT. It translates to CASSRKLNTEAFF.